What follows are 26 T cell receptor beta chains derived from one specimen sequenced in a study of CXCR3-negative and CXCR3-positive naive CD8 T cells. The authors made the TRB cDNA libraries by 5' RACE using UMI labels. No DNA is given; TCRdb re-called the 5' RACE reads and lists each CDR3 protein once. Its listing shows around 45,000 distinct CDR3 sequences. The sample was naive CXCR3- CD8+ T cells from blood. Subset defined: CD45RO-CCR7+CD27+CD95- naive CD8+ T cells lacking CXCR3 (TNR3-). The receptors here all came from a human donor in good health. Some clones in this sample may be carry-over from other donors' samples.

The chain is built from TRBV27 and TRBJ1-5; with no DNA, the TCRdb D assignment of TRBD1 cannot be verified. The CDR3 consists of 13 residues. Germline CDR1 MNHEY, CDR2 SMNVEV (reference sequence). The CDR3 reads CASSDIQGGPQHF.

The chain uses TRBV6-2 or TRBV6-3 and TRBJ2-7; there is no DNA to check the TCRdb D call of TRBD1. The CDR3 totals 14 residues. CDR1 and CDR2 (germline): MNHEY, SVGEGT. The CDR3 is CASSRWVGAYEQYF.

The CDR3 region is CACIGTGDYEQYF. The chain employs TRBV6-2 or TRBV6-3 and TRBJ2-7; TCRdb returns TRBD1, unconfirmable since there is no DNA. CDR1 MNHEY and CDR2 SVGEGT come from the germline V gene. The CDR3 spans 13 residues.

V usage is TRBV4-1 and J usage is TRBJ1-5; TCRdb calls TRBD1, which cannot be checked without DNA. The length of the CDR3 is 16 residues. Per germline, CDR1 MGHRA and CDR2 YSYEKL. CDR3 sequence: CASSQGFQQGYQPQHF.

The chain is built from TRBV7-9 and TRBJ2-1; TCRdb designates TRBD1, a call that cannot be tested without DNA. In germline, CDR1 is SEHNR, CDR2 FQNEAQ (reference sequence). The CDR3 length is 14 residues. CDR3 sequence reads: CASRTGTEYNEQFF.

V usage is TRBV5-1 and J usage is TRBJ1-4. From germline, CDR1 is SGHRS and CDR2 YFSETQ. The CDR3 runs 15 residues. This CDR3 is CASSLDDGVNEKLFF. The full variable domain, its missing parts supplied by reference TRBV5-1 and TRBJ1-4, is KAGVTQTPRYLIKTRGQQVTLSCSPISGHRSVSWYQQTPGQGLQFLFEYFSETQRNKGNFPGRFSGRQFSNSRSEMNVSTLELGDSALYLCASSLDDGVNEKLFFGSGTQLSVL.

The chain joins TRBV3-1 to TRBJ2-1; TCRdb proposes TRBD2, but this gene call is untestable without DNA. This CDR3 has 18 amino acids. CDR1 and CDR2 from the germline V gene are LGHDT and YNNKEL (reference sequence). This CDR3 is CASSHSSGRLAGANEQFF.

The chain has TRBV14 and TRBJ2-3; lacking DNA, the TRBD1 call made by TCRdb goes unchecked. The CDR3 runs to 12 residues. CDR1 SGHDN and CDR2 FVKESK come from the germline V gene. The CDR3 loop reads CASSQEGVTQYF.

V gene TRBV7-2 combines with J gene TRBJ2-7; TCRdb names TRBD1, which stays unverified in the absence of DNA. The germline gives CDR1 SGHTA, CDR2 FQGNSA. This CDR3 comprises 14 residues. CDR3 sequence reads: CASSLETAGDEQYF.

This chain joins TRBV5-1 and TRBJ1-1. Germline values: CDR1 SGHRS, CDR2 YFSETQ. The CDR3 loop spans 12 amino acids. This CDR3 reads CASSLDTTEAFF.

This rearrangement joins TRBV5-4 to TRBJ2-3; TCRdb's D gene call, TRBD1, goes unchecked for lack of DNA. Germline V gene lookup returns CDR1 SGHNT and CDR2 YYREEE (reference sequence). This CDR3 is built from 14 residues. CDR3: CAVFGDTYTDTQYF. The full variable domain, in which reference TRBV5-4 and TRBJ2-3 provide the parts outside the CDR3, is ETGVTQSPTHLIKTRGQQVTLRCSSQSGHNTVSWYQQALGQGPQFIFQYYREEENGRGNFPPRFSGLQFPNYSSELNVNALELDDSALYLCAVFGDTYTDTQYFGPGTRLTVL.

CDR3 sequence reads: CASSLGLAGEFEEQYF. V usage is TRBV28 and J usage is TRBJ2-7; the TRBD2 assignment by TCRdb is unverifiable without DNA. This CDR3 comprises 16 residues. The germline V gene encodes CDR1 MDHEN and CDR2 SYDVKM.

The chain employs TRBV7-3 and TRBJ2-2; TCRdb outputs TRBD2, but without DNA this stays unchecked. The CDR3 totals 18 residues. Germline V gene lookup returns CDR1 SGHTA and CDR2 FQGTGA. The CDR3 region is CASSLTPSGSSHPGELFF. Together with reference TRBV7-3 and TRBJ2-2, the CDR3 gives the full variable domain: GAGVSQTPSNKVTEKGKYVELRCDPISGHTALYWYRQSLGQGPEFLIYFQGTGAADDSGLPNDRFFAVRPEGSVSTLKIQRTERGDSAVYLCASSLTPSGSSHPGELFFGEGSRLTVL.

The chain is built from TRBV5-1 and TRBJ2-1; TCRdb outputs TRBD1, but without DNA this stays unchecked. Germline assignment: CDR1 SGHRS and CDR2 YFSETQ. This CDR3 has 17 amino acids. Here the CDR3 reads CASRKGVTDPLYNEQFF.

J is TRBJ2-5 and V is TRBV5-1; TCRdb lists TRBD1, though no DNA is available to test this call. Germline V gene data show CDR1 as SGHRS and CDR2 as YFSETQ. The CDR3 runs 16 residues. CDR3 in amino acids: CASSFRDREVQETQYF.

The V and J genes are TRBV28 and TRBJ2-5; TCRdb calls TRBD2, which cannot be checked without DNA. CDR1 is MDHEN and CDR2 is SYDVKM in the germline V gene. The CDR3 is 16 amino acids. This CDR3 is CASSSAGGGLGETQYF. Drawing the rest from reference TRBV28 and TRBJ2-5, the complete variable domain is DVKVTQSSRYLVKRTGEKVFLECVQDMDHENMFWYRQDPGLGLRLIYFSYDVKMKEKGDIPEGYSVSREKKERFSLILESASTNQTSMYLCASSSAGGGLGETQYFGPGTRLLVL.

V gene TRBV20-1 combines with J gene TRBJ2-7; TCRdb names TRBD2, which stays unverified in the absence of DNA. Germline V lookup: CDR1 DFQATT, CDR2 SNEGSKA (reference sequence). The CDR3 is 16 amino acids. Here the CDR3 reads CSARDLGTSGSYEQYF.

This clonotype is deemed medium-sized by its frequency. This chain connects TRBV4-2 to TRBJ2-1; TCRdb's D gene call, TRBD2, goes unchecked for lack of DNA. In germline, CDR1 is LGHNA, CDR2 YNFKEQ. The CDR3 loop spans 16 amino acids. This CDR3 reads CASSQGSGRTNNEQFF.

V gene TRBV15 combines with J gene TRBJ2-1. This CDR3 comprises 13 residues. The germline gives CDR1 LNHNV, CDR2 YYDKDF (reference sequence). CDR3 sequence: CATSRRGEDEQFF. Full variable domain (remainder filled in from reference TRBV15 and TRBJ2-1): DAMVIQNPRYQVTQFGKPVTLSCSQTLNHNVMYWYQQKSSQAPKLLFHYYDKDFNNEADTPDNFQSRRPNTSFCFLDIRSPGLGDTAMYLCATSRRGEDEQFFGPGTRLTVL.

The CDR3 reads CASSGPSGSYNEQFF. The genes are TRBV6-1 and TRBJ2-1; as DNA is missing, the TRBD2 call by TCRdb cannot be tested. Germline assignment: CDR1 MNHNS and CDR2 SASEGT. The CDR3 is 15 amino acids.

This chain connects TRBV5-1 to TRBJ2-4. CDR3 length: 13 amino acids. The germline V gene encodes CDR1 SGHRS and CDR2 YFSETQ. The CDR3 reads CASSLAWGNIQYF.

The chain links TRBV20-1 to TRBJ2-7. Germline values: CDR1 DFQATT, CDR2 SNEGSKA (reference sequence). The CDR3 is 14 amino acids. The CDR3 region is CSAREAGPPYEQYF.

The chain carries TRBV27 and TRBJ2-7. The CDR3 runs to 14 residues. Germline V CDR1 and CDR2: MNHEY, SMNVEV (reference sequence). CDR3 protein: CASSLLSQPYEQYF.

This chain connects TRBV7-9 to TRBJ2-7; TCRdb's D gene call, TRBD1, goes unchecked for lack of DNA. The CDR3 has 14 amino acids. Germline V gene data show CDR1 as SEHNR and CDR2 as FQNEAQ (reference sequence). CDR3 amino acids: CASNVGGRSYEQYF.

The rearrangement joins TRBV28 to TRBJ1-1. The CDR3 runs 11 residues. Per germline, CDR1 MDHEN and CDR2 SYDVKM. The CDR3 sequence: CASSFGGGAFF.

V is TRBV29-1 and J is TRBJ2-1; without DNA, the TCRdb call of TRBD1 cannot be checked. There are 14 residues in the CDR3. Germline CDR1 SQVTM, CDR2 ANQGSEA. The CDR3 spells CSVHPGRGYNEQFF.